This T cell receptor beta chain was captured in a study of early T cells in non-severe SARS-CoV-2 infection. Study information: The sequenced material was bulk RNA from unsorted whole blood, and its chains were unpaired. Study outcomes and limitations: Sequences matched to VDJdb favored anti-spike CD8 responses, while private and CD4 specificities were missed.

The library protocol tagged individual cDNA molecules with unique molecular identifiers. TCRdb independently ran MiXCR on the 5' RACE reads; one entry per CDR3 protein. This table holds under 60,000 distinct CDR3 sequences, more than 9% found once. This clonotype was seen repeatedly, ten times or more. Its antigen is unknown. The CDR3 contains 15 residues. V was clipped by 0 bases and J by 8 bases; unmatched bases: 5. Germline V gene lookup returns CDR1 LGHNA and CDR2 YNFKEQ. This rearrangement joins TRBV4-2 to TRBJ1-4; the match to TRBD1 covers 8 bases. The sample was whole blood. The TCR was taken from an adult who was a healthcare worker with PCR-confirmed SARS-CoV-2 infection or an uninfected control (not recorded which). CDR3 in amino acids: CASSQDEQGAEKLFF. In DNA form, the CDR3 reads TGTGCCAGCAGCCAAGATGAGCAGGGGGCCGAAAAACTGTTTTTT.